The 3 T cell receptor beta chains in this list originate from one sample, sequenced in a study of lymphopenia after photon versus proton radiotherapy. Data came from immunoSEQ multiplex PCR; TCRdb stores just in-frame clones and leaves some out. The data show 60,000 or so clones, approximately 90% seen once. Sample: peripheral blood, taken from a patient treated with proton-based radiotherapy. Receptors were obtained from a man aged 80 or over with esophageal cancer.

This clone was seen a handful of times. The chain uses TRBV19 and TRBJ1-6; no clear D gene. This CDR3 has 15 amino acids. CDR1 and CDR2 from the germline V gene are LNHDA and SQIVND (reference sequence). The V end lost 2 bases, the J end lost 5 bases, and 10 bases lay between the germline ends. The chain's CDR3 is CASSISGHNNSPLHF. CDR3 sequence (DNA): TGTGCCAGTAGTATAAGTGGGCACAATAATTCACCCCTCCACTTT.

The CDR3 sequence is CASSQGGRKVPEELFF. As DNA, the CDR3 is TGTGCCAGTAGTCAGGGGGGGAGGAAGGTGCCCGAGGAGCTGTTTTTT. The chain couples TRBV19 to TRBJ2-2; D assignment may be TRBD1 or TRBD2 (7 bases each). V lost 5 bases to trimming and J lost 10 bases, with 23 bases between them. The CDR3 sequence is 16 residues long. Germline V CDR1 and CDR2: LNHDA, SQIVND (reference sequence).

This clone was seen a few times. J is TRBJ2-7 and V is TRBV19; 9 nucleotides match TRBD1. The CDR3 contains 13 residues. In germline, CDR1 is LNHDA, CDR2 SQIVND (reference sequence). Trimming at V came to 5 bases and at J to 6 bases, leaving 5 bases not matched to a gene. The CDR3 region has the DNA TGTGCCAGTAGTCCACAGGGGGCGGGCGAGCAGTACTTC. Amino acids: CASSPQGAGEQYF. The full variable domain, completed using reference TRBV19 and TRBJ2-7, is DGGITQSPKYLFRKEGQNVTLSCEQNLNHDAMYWYRQDPGQGLRLIYYSQIVNDFQKGDIAEGYSVSREKKESFPLTVTSAQKNPTAFYLCASSPQGAGEQYFGPGTRLTVT.